The rows below give T cell receptor beta chains drawn from one sample of a study of beta chain features in type 1 diabetes. Profiling relied on immunoSEQ multiplex PCR, and the TCRdb table lists in-frame clones only, not all of them. The sample yields under 250,000 clones, about 26% seen once. Sequences were obtained from central memory CD4+ T cells from blood. Every receptor here comes from a man aged 30-40 years in good health. Each CDR3 is given with its conserved first and last residue. Each record gives: V gene, J gene, CDR3 protein.

v_gene: TRBV5-1; j_gene: TRBJ2-1; CDR3aa: CASAAGGTDFNEQFF
v_gene: TRBV20-1; j_gene: TRBJ2-1; CDR3aa: CSASKRNEQFF
v_gene: TRBV4-3; j_gene: TRBJ1-2; CDR3aa: CASSQDWYLGLNYGYTF
v_gene: TRBV19; j_gene: TRBJ2-3; CDR3aa: CASSLLAEGTQYF
v_gene: TRBV25-1; j_gene: -; CDR3aa: CASSEQYPLTGNEQYF
v_gene: TRBV9; j_gene: TRBJ1-1; CDR3aa: CASSAIGWGQAAFF
v_gene: TRBV30; j_gene: TRBJ1-1; CDR3aa: CAWRRTGRSGTEAFF
v_gene: TRBV13; j_gene: TRBJ1-2; CDR3aa: CASRPGQGNYGYTF
v_gene: TRBV27; j_gene: TRBJ2-7; CDR3aa: CASSGRRGGDEQYF
v_gene: TRBV6-5; j_gene: TRBJ2-3; CDR3aa: CASRGGAKDTQYF
v_gene: TRBV19; j_gene: TRBJ2-3; CDR3aa: CASSLGTSGGPNTDTQYF
v_gene: TRBV5-6; j_gene: TRBJ2-1; CDR3aa: CASSRGASYNEQFF
v_gene: TRBV25-1; j_gene: TRBJ2-5; CDR3aa: CASSGGANEETQYF
v_gene: TRBV28; j_gene: TRBJ2-1; CDR3aa: CATEVPSYNEQFF
v_gene: TRBV5-4; j_gene: TRBJ2-7; CDR3aa: CASSLDSLSSYEQYF
v_gene: TRBV2; j_gene: TRBJ1-6; CDR3aa: CASSEGVYSPLHF
v_gene: TRBV29-1; j_gene: TRBJ2-7; CDR3aa: CSVVDVGRGGYEQYF
v_gene: TRBV5-4; j_gene: TRBJ2-5; CDR3aa: CASSSGTGEETQYF
v_gene: TRBV5-1; j_gene: TRBJ2-5; CDR3aa: CASSGQGGETQYF
v_gene: TRBV28; j_gene: TRBJ1-2; CDR3aa: CASTLGGHGYTF
v_gene: TRBV30; j_gene: TRBJ2-1; CDR3aa: CAWNPGTSVPYNEQFF
v_gene: TRBV6-5; j_gene: TRBJ2-7; CDR3aa: CASSSPGTPYEQYF
v_gene: TRBV7-2; j_gene: TRBJ2-3; CDR3aa: CASSPPSGGVDTQYF
v_gene: TRBV23-1; j_gene: TRBJ2-1; CDR3aa: CASSLTGMWDEQFF
v_gene: TRBV6-1; j_gene: TRBJ2-7; CDR3aa: CASTPTGTVYEQYF
v_gene: TRBV30; j_gene: TRBJ2-7; CDR3aa: CAWSPSRFYEQYF
v_gene: TRBV6-6; j_gene: TRBJ2-7; CDR3aa: CASSYTQGNNEQYF
v_gene: TRBV2; j_gene: TRBJ2-5; CDR3aa: CASSPGLAGNTQYF
v_gene: TRBV30; j_gene: TRBJ1-2; CDR3aa: CAWSVRTFNYGYTF
v_gene: TRBV7-9; j_gene: TRBJ1-1; CDR3aa: CASSLPGGVGAFF
v_gene: TRBV27; j_gene: TRBJ2-7; CDR3aa: CAIARGLAGDEQYF
v_gene: TRBV4-1; j_gene: TRBJ2-2; CDR3aa: CASSLGTTNTGELFF
v_gene: TRBV7-2; j_gene: TRBJ2-1; CDR3aa: CASSLGRTSGRDDEQFF
v_gene: TRBV6-5; j_gene: TRBJ2-3; CDR3aa: CASSSGVSADTQYF
v_gene: TRBV25-1; j_gene: TRBJ2-3; CDR3aa: CASSRETSGRTDTQYF
v_gene: TRBV27; j_gene: TRBJ1-1; CDR3aa: CASSFRQITEGAFF
v_gene: TRBV4-3; j_gene: TRBJ2-1; CDR3aa: CASSQLGLDDGNEQFF
v_gene: TRBV7-9; j_gene: TRBJ2-3; CDR3aa: CASSFSSLRTDTQYF
v_gene: TRBV9; j_gene: TRBJ2-7; CDR3aa: CASPPRVDPQMEYYEQYF
v_gene: TRBV7-2; j_gene: TRBJ2-7; CDR3aa: CASSSRLAGGWYF
v_gene: TRBV7-9; j_gene: TRBJ2-7; CDR3aa: CASSSSDFGLAGNYEQYF
v_gene: TRBV5-1; j_gene: TRBJ2-7; CDR3aa: CASSLGQGRAYEQYF
v_gene: TRBV2; j_gene: TRBJ2-1; CDR3aa: CASSKGLRTNEQFF
v_gene: TRBV7-2; j_gene: TRBJ2-7; CDR3aa: CASSLEFRGEQYF
v_gene: TRBV30; j_gene: TRBJ1-3; CDR3aa: CAWSPGNLRNTIYF
v_gene: TRBV2; j_gene: TRBJ1-5; CDR3aa: CASSRDRGDQPQHF
v_gene: TRBV11-2; j_gene: TRBJ1-2; CDR3aa: CASSSVGSIRGYTF